Listed below are T cell receptor beta chains from one sample, sequenced in a study of post-analysis software for immune sequencing data. Using its own MiXCR run on the PCR reads, TCRdb lists one record per CDR3 protein. This sample has 350,000 to 500,000 distinct CDR3 sequences; 30% to 40% occur once, and the top ten carry around 8%. The sequenced sample consisted of blood. The receptors here all came from a girl aged 2-10 years with multiple sclerosis. The CDR3 runs from the conserved cysteine through the conserved F or W. The D gene is left open where the match is weak. Clone size appears in some rows only: once, few, many, or a class for an expanded clone.

j_gene	v_gene	abundance	d_gene	CDR3nt	CDR3aa
TRBJ2-7	TRBV4-1	.	.	TGCGCCAGCAGCCAACCCGTCAGGGGGGTCTACGAGCAGTACTTC	CASSQPVRGVYEQYF
TRBJ2-3	TRBV5-1	few	TRBD1	TGCGCCAGCAGCGATAAGCCAGGGGGCCTCTCTGGATTCCAGTATTTT	CASSDKPGGLSGFQYF
TRBJ2-5	TRBV20-1	few	.	TGCAGTGCTAGTAGAGTCAGCACCCAAGAGACCCAGTACTTC	CSASRVSTQETQYF
TRBJ2-7	TRBV6-5	few	.	TGTGCCAGCAGCTTCACAGGGACTTCCTACGAGCAGTACTTC	CASSFTGTSYEQYF
TRBJ1-1	TRBV29-1	.	.	TGCAGCGTTGTAGCCACGAACACTGAAGCTTTCTTT	CSVVATNTEAFF
TRBJ2-5	TRBV3-1	.	TRBD1	TGTACGGGGACAGGGGGCGGGAAGACCCAGTACTTC	CTGTGGGKTQYF
TRBJ2-7	TRBV7-9	few	TRBD1	TGTGCCAGCAGCAGCCCGACAGGGTACCGCGAGCAGTACTTC	CASSSPTGYREQYF
TRBJ1-1	TRBV10-3	.	.	TGTGCCATCAGTGTCAGGGAGAACACTGAAGCTTTCTTT	CAISVRENTEAFF
TRBJ1-4	TRBV5-1	.	.	TGCGCCAGCTCCCTCGGACAGTGGGGCATTGAAAAACTGTTTTTT	CASSLGQWGIEKLFF
TRBJ2-5	TRBV15	few	TRBD2	TGTGCCACCAGCAGAGTCAGGACTAGCGGCCAAGAGACCCAGTACTTC	CATSRVRTSGQETQYF
TRBJ1-2	TRBV7-6	few	.	TGTGCCAGCAGCACCTACTCCCCATGGTCTGGAATCTATGGCTACACCTTC	CASSTYSPWSGIYGYTF
TRBJ2-6	TRBV28	.	.	TGTGCCAGCAGCCCCAGTCGGGGAAGCTCGGGGGCCAACGTCCTGACTTTC	CASSPSRGSSGANVLTF
TRBJ2-1	TRBV2	.	TRBD2	TGTGCCAGCAGTCCGGGACTAGCGCAGAATGAGCAGTTCTTC	CASSPGLAQNEQFF
TRBJ1-2	TRBV29-1	.	.	TGCAGCGTTGTTCAGATAGGTGGCGTGTATGGCTACACCTTC	CSVVQIGGVYGYTF
TRBJ2-5	TRBV28	few	.	TGTGCCAGCAGTCAGGACACCTTTCAAGAGACCCAGTACTTC	CASSQDTFQETQYF
TRBJ1-2	TRBV6-5	.	.	TGTGCCAGCAGTTACGGGTACAAGGACTATGGCTACACCTTC	CASSYGYKDYGYTF
TRBJ1-1	TRBV4-2	few	.	TGTGCCAGCAACCCTGGGGGGGCGGCGACCGACACTGAAGCTTTCTTT	CASNPGGAATDTEAFF
TRBJ2-5	TRBV20-1	.	.	TGCAGTGCTAGAGAGGGGGGTACTCCCCAAGAGACCCAGTACTTC	CSAREGGTPQETQYF
TRBJ2-5	TRBV12-3/TRBV12-4	.	.	TGTGCCAGCAGTTTCCGAGGGCATGGGGAGACCCAGTACTTC	CASSFRGHGETQYF
TRBJ2-7	TRBV12-3/TRBV12-4	.	TRBD2	TGTGCCAGCAGCTACATGACTAGCGGGAGGCACGAGCAGTACTTC	CASSYMTSGRHEQYF
TRBJ2-3	TRBV28	.	.	TGTGCCAGCAGTTTAAGGTGGACAGATACGCAGTATTTT	CASSLRWTDTQYF
TRBJ2-6	TRBV12-3/TRBV12-4	few	TRBD2	TGTGCCAGCAGCCGGGGAGGGACTGGGGCCAACGTCCTGACTTTC	CASSRGGTGANVLTF
TRBJ1-4	TRBV7-8	few	.	TGTGCCAGCAGCTTAGGAGTTAATGAAAAACTGTTTTTT	CASSLGVNEKLFF
TRBJ2-3	TRBV6-1	.	TRBD1	TGTGCCAGCAGTGTTCTCCAGGGGGCCGTGGTCACAGATACGCAGTATTTT	CASSVLQGAVVTDTQYF
TRBJ1-2	TRBV2	few	TRBD1	TGTGCCAGCAGTGAAGAGAGGGGGCTTCTGGGCTACACCTTC	CASSEERGLLGYTF